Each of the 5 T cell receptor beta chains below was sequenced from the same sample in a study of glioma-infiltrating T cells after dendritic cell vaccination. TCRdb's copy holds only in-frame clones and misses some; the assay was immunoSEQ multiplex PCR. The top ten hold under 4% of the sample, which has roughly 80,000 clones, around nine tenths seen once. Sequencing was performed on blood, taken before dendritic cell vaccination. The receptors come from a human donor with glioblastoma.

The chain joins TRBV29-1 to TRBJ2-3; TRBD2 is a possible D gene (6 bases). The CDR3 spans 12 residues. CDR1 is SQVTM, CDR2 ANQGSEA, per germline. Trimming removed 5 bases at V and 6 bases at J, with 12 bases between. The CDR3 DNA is TGCAGCGTTCGGGAGAGGAGGGATACGCAGTATTTT. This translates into CSVRERRDTQYF.

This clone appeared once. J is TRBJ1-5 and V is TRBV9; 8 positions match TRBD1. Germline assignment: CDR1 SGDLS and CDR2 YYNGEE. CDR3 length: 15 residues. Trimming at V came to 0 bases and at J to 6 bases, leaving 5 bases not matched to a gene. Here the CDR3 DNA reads TGTGCCAGCAGCGTAGATGGACAGGGCTTTCAGCCCCAGCATTTT. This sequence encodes CASSVDGQGFQPQHF.

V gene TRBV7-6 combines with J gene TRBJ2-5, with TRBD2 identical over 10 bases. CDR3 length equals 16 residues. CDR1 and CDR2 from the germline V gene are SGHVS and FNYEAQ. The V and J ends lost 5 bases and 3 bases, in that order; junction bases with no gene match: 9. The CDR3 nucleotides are TGTGCCAGCAGCCGGACTAGCGGATATACTAAAGAGACCCAGTACTTC. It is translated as CASSRTSGYTKETQYF.

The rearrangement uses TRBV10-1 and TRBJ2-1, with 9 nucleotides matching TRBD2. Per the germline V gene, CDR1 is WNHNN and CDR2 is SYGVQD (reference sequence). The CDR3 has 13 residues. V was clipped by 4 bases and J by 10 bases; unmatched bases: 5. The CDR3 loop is CASSGGGAREQFF. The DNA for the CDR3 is TGCGCCAGCAGTGGCGGGGGGGCCCGGGAGCAGTTCTTC.

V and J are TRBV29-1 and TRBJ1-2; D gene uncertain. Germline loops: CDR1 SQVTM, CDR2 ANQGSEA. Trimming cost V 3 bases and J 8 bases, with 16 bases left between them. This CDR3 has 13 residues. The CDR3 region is CSVDPASGTGYTF. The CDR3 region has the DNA TGCAGCGTTGACCCGGCGTCGGGTACCGGCTACACCTTC.